This T cell receptor beta chain is from a study of T-cell reconstitution after alpha-beta-depleted transplantation in children. TCRbeta library construction was performed incorporating unique molecular identifiers. TCRdb analysed the PCR reads with MiXCR anew, one entry per CDR3 protein. Of about 78,000 distinct CDR3 sequences in the sample, 12% to 15% are singletons; the top ten hold about 26%. The CDR3 runs 17 residues. J was trimmed by 0 bases and V by 4 bases; bases with no gene match: 8. CDR1 and CDR2 (germline): SGHTA, FQGNSA. Study results and caveats: A year had passed since transplant, and T-cell counts and diversity by then came mostly from newly produced T cells. The high TCRbeta diversity at day 60 in some patients came from surviving recipient T cells and thymic progenitors. At around two months after transplant, the alpha-beta T cells were reportedly derived from several hundred expanded clones that came from non-depleted graft cells.

This clonotype has only a few counts. The antigen remains undetermined. V is TRBV7-2 and J is TRBJ2-7, with TRBD2 identical over 11 bases. The TCR was taken from a male patient aged 2 to 9 who had a stem cell transplant for acute lymphoblastic leukemia, so the T cells may come from the graft donor. The sequencing used PBMCs, mostly from graft donor cells, collected 180 days after TCRalphabeta/CD19-depleted stem cell transplant. The CDR3 bases are TGTGCCAGCAGCTACCGGACTAGCGGGCCCTCCTCCTACGAGCAGTACTTC. Translation gives CASSYRTSGPSSYEQYF.